A single sample gave rise to the 2 T cell receptor beta chains below, sequenced in a study of beta chain features in type 1 diabetes. As every portion of the isolated RNA was reverse transcribed, the sequencing read expressed TCRB transcripts. Profiling relied on immunoSEQ multiplex PCR, and the TCRdb table lists in-frame clones only, not all of them. The table lists some 99,000 clones, about two fifths of them singletons. Sequences were obtained from stem cell memory CD4+ T cells from blood. The receptors were gathered from a woman younger than 35 in good health.

The gene calls are TRBV5-1 and TRBJ2-1; no definite D call. The CDR3 contains 11 residues. The V gene lost 4 bases and the J gene lost 3 bases, with 2 bases spanning the gap. CDR1 is SGHRS and CDR2 is YFSETQ in the germline V gene. The CDR3 DNA reads as TGCGCCAGCAGCCGCTACAATGAGCAGTTCTTC. Protein product: CASSRYNEQFF.

This clone was observed a handful of times. The chain couples TRBV7-2 to TRBJ2-7; 9 positions agree with TRBD1. From germline, CDR1 is SGHTA and CDR2 FQGNSA. The CDR3 is 16 amino acids. The J segment lost 5 bases and the V segment lost 5 bases, leaving 13 bases of the junction unmatched. The CDR3 nucleotides are TGTGCCAGCAGCCAAGTAAGGGGACAGGGACCCAACGAGCAGTACTTC. The encoded protein is CASSQVRGQGPNEQYF.